A single T cell receptor (beta chain) is shown here with its context. The sample originates from a study of blood T cell repertoires in COVID-19. Study at large: T cells, B-cell-depleted T cells, or PBMCs supplied cDNA or gDNA.

The CDR3 length is 14 residues. Germline V gene lookup returns CDR1 MDHEN and CDR2 SYDVKM. With 6 bases clipped from V and 5 bases from J, the junction kept 4 bases outside the gene matches. Authors' analysis steps: Amplification of reference gene primers was used by the study to estimate nucleated cell counts. Profiled with immunoSEQ multiplex PCR; TCRdb holds only in-frame clones, not every one. The DNA was the basis for D and trimming; V, J and clone size are from that table. This sample has about 69,000 clones, with approximately 92% found just once. This clonotype was obtained from a woman aged 45-60 years with active COVID-19. The sequenced sample was peripheral blood. The rearrangement joins TRBV28 to TRBJ1-5; 10 nucleotides line up with TRBD1. In DNA form, the CDR3 reads TGTGCCAGCAGCTCCGGACAGGGGGATCAGCCCCAGCATTTT. Translating gives CASSSGQGDQPQHF.